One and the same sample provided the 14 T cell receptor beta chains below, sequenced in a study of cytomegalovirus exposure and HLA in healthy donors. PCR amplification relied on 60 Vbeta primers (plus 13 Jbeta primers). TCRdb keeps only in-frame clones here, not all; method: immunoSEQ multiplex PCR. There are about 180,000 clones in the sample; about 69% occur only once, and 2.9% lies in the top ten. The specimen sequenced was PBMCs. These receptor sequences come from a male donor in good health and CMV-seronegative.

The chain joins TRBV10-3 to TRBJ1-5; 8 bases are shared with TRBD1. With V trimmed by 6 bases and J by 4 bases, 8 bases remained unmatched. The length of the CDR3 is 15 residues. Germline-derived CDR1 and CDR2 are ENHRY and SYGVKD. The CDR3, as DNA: TGTGCCATCAGAGCCTTCGGACAGGGAAATCAGCCCCAGCATTTT. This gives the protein CAIRAFGQGNQPQHF.

The CDR3 DNA reads as TGTGCCAGCAGTCTAGGACGGGCGGGCACTGAAGCTTTCTTT. Protein product: CASSLGRAGTEAFF. The V and J genes are TRBV6-5 and TRBJ1-1; D is unresolved. The V gene lost 5 bases and the J gene lost 4 bases, with 14 bases spanning the gap. The CDR3 runs to 14 residues. CDR1 is MNHEY and CDR2 is SVGAGI in the germline V gene.

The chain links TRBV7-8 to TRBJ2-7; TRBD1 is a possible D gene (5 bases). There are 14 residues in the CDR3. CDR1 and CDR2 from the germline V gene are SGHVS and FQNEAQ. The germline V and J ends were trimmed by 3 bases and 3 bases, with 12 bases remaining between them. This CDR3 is CASSLRLTVYEQYF. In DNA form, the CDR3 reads TGTGCCAGCAGCTTGAGGTTGACAGTCTACGAGCAGTACTTC.

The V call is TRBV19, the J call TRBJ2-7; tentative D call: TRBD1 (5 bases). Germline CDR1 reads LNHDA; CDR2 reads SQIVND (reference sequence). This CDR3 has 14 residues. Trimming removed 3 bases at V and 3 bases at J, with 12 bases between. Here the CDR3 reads CASSITGALYEQYF. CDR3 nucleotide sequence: TGTGCCAGTAGTATCACAGGAGCTCTCTACGAGCAGTACTTC.

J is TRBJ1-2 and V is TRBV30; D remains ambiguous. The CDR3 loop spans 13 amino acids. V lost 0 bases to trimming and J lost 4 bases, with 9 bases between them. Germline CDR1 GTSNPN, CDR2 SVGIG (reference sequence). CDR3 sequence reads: CAWSVQAFYGYTF. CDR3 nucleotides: TGTGCCTGGAGTGTTCAGGCATTCTATGGCTACACCTTC.

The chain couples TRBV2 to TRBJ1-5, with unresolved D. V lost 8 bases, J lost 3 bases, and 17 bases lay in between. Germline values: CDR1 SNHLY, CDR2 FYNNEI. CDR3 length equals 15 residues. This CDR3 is CASRMTPRNNQPQHF. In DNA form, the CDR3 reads TGTGCCAGCCGGATGACCCCGCGGAACAATCAGCCCCAGCATTTT.

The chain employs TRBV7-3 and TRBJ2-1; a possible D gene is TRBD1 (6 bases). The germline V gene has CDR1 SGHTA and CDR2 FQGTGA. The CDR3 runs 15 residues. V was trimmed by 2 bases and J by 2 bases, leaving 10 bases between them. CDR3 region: CASSLYGDTYNEQFF. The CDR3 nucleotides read TGTGCCAGCAGCTTATATGGGGACACCTACAATGAGCAGTTCTTC. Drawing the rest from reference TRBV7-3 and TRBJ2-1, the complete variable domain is GAGVSQTPSNKVTEKGKYVELRCDPISGHTALYWYRQSLGQGPEFLIYFQGTGAADDSGLPNDRFFAVRPEGSVSTLKIQRTERGDSAVYLCASSLYGDTYNEQFFGPGTRLTVL.

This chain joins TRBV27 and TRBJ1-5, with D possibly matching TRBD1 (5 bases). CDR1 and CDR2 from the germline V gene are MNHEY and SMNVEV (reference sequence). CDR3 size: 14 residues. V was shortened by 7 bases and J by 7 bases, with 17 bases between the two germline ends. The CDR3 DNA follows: TGTGCCAGCACCCGGACCCAGGGCGACCAGCCCCAGCATTTT. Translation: CASTRTQGDQPQHF.

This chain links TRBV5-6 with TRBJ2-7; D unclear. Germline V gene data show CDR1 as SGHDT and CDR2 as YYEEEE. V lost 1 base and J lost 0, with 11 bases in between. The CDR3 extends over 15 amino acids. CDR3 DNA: TGTGCCAGCAGCTTGATACGGTTACGCTCCTACGAGCAGTACTTC. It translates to CASSLIRLRSYEQYF.

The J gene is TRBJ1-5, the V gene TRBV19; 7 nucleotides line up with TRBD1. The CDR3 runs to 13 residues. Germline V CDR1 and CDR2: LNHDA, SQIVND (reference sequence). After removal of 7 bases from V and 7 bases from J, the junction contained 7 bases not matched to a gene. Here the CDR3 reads CASKGAGVQPQHF. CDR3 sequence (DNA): TGTGCCAGTAAGGGGGCAGGGGTGCAGCCCCAGCATTTT.

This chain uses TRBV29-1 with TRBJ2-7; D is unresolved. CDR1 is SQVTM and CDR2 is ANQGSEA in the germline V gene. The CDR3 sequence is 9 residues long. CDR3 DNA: TGCAACCGGTCGGACGAGCAGTACTTC. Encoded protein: CNRSDEQYF.

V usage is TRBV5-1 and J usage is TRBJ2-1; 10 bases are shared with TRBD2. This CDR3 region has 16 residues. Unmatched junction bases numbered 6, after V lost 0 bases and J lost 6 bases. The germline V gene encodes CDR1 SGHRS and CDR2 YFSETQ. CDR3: CASSLGARTSGNEQFF. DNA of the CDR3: TGCGCCAGCAGCTTGGGGGCACGGACTAGCGGCAATGAGCAGTTCTTC.

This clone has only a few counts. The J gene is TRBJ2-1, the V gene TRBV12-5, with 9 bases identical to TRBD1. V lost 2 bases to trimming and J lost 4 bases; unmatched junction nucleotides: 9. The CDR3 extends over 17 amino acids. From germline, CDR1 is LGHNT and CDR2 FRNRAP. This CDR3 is CASGLPPGTGTYNEQFF. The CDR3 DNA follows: TGTGCTAGTGGTTTGCCCCCCGGGACAGGGACTTACAATGAGCAGTTCTTC. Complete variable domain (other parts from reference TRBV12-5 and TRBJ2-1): DARVTQTPRHKVTEMGQEVTMRCQPILGHNTVFWYRQTMMQGLELLAYFRNRAPLDDSGMPKDRFSAEMPDATLATLKIQPSEPRDSAVYFCASGLPPGTGTYNEQFFGPGTRLTVL.

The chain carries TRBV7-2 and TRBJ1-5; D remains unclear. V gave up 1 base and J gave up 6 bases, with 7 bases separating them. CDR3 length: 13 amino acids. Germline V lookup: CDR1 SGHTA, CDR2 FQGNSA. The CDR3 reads CASSLDSGQPQHF. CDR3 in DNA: TGTGCCAGCAGCTTAGACTCCGGTCAGCCCCAGCATTTT.